This T cell receptor (beta chain) was found in a study of blood T cells in healthy people across ages. Whole-study findings and limits: Naive T cell percentage showed a strong correlation with the diversity of TCR beta.

A J-beta primer mix and a sample-barcoded 5' primer were used in a second PCR of roughly 6 to 11 cycles. Each cDNA molecule carried a tag from a template-switch adaptor that contained 12 random nucleotides. A minimum of 2.5 million CDR3-containing paired-end reads was obtained for each sample. TCRdb analysed the 5' RACE reads with MiXCR anew, one entry per CDR3 protein. This sample carries about 1 million distinct CDR3 sequences, 25% of them seen once, and the ten largest clones take less than 0.75%. The germline V and J ends were trimmed by 3 bases and 6 bases, with 16 bases remaining between them. The germline CDR1 and CDR2 sequences are SGDLS and YYNGEE. The CDR3 is made up of 15 amino acids. This clonotype has just a few counts. Its specificity is unknown. These data also formed part of another study, on T cells of mothers and their children. From that study: Researchers report slightly higher, though non-significant, overlap in related mother-child pairs than in unrelated pairs.

The receptor was isolated from a girl aged 2-10 years in good health. The sample taken for sequencing was blood. The genes are TRBV9 and TRBJ2-1; possible D gene TRBD2, 6 bases. The CDR3 spells CASSAAGTAINEQFF. In DNA form, the CDR3 reads TGTGCCAGCAGCGCCGCCGGGACTGCCATCAATGAGCAGTTCTTC.